The 5 T cell receptor beta chains below come from one sample, sequenced in a study of blood T cell repertoires in COVID-19. Libraries were prepared by immunoSEQ multiplex PCR; TCRdb keeps only in-frame clonotypes and omits some of them. The profile shows roughly 61,000 clones, 80% to 95% of them singletons. The sequenced sample was peripheral blood. The source is an older man with acute or convalescent COVID-19.

V usage is TRBV5-1 and J usage is TRBJ1-6; 7 bases align to TRBD1. The CDR3 consists of 15 residues. With 0 bases clipped from V and 7 bases from J, the junction kept 4 bases outside the gene matches. CDR1 SGHRS and CDR2 YFSETQ come from the germline V gene. The CDR3 coding sequence is TGCGCCAGCAGCTTGGAGGACAGGCGGAATTCACCCCTCCACTTT. Encoded protein: CASSLEDRRNSPLHF.

The rearrangement joins TRBV27 to TRBJ2-1; D is perhaps TRBD2 (6 bases). Trimming took 6 bases from V and 0 from J, leaving 12 bases between them. This CDR3 is built from 15 residues. Germline lookup yields CDR1 MNHEY and CDR2 SMNVEV (reference sequence). The CDR3 bases are TGTGCCAGCAGGGGCGCGGGGAGCTCCTACAATGAGCAGTTCTTC. Translating it yields CASRGAGSSYNEQFF.

This clone came up once. The chain combines TRBV3-1 (or the pseudogene TRBV3-2) with TRBJ1-1, with 7 bases fitting TRBD1. V was pared by 4 bases and J by 2 bases, with 1 base of the junction left unmatched. The CDR3 has 13 amino acids. CDR1 and CDR2 (germline): LGHDT, YNNKEL (reference sequence). CDR3 nucleotide sequence: TGTGCCAGCAGCCGACAGGGCAACACTGAAGCTTTCTTT. Encoded protein: CASSRQGNTEAFF.

The chain carries TRBV6-5 and TRBJ2-1; tentative D call: TRBD1 (5 bases). This CDR3 has 12 amino acids. Germline-derived CDR1 and CDR2 are MNHEY and SVGAGI. V lost 2 bases and J lost 8, with 7 bases in between. The CDR3 DNA reads as TGTGCCAGCAGTTACAGGGGTCATGAGCAGTTCTTC. This codes for CASSYRGHEQFF.

The rearrangement uses TRBV19 and TRBJ2-7; 7 bases map to TRBD1. Germline CDR1 and CDR2: LNHDA and SQIVND (reference sequence). CDR3 length: 15 residues. V shed 3 bases, J shed 3 bases, and the junction held 8 bases outside the gene matches. CDR3 DNA: TGTGCCAGTAGTATCCAGCCCGGGACAGACTACGAGCAGTACTTC. This codes for CASSIQPGTDYEQYF.